This T cell receptor beta chain was sequenced during a study of OX40 agonist ivuxolimab in advanced cancers. Looked up from germline, CDR1 is GTSNPN and CDR2 is SVGIG (reference sequence). The CDR3 covers 13 residues. Trimming pared 2 bases from V and 4 bases from J, leaving 11 bases between. The protocol was immunoSEQ multiplex PCR, while the TCRdb copy is restricted to in-frame clones and leaves out a portion. Here the sample spans about 45,000 clones, approximately 90% being singletons. Blood was sampled at baseline, cycle 4 day 1, and cycle 7 day 1. The receptor's source is an adult with an advanced solid tumor such as melanoma, head and neck, liver or kidney cancer. The input for sequencing was CD4+ or CD8+ T cells sorted from blood, taken in a trial of the OX40 agonist ivuxolimab. V and J are TRBV30 and TRBJ1-2; the D is unclear. CDR3: CAWSTTGSYGYTF. The CDR3 DNA reads TGTGCCTGGAGTACCACGGGATCCTATGGCTACACCTTC.